These 17 T cell receptor beta chains were all obtained from the same sample, sequenced in a study of T cell responses to AZD1222 COVID-19 vaccine. Method: immunoSEQ multiplex PCR; TCRdb's copy keeps in-frame clones and lacks some. The table shows more than 50,000 clones, with 87% occurring only once. Specimen: peripheral blood, collected on day 0 of AZD1222 vaccination. Every receptor here comes from an adult in good health.

The chain is built from TRBV7-6 and TRBJ2-1; 11 bases map to TRBD1. Germline CDR1 is SGHVS and CDR2 is FNYEAQ. The V and J ends lost 4 bases and 3 bases, in that order; junction bases with no gene match: 5. CDR3 length: 16 amino acids. CDR3 loop: CASSSRDRGYYNEQFF. CDR3 bases: TGTGCCAGCAGCTCCCGGGACAGGGGGTACTACAATGAGCAGTTCTTC.

This chain links TRBV9 with TRBJ2-7, with 11 positions matching TRBD1. Trimming took 0 bases from V and 4 from J; bases not matched to a gene: 3. The germline V gene has CDR1 SGDLS and CDR2 YYNGEE. CDR3 length: 15 residues. The CDR3, as DNA: TGTGCCAGCAGCGTAGGAGGACAGGGGGCTTACGAGCAGTACTTC. This codes for CASSVGGQGAYEQYF.

The chain combines TRBV7-2 with TRBJ1-3; D is uncertain. The CDR3 length is 15 residues. Germline assignment: CDR1 SGHTA and CDR2 FQGNSA. Deletions cut 5 bases from V and 0 bases from J, with 11 bases between. For the CDR3, the DNA is TGTGCCAGCAGCCCGTCTCCGGGCTCTGGAAACACCATATATTTT. It specifies CASSPSPGSGNTIYF. The complete variable domain, with remaining parts taken from reference TRBV7-2 and TRBJ1-3, reads GAGVSQSPSNKVTEKGKDVELRCDPISGHTALYWYRQSLGQGLEFLIYFQGNSAPDKSGLPSDRFSAERTGGSVSTLTIQRTQQEDSAVYLCASSPSPGSGNTIYFGEGSWLTVV.

This chain links TRBV10-2 with TRBJ2-7; TRBD2 aligns across 9 bases. V dropped 1 base and J dropped 3; count of bases not matched to a gene: 1. Germline V lookup: CDR1 WSHSY, CDR2 SAAADI. The CDR3 contains 14 residues. The CDR3 region has the DNA TGCGCCAGCAGTGAGTTAGCGGGGGTCTACGAGCAGTACTTC. Translation: CASSELAGVYEQYF.

The V gene is TRBV7-9, the J gene TRBJ1-6, with D uncertain. The V gene lost 3 bases and the J gene lost 9 bases, with 12 bases spanning the gap. The CDR3 spans 14 residues. CDR1 SEHNR and CDR2 FQNEAQ come from the germline V gene (reference sequence). CDR3 protein: CASSFGMSSSPLHF. The DNA for the CDR3 is TGTGCCAGCAGCTTTGGGATGTCGTCTTCACCCCTCCACTTT.

The count of this clone is one. This chain's CDR3 is CASSSPENYQETQYF. The DNA of the CDR3 is TGTGCCAGCAGTTCCCCAGAAAACTACCAAGAGACCCAGTACTTC. This sequence joins TRBV27 and TRBJ2-5; no clear D gene. This CDR3 contains 15 residues. The V end was cut by 4 bases, the J end by 0 bases, with 12 bases between. Germline CDR1 and CDR2: MNHEY and SMNVEV (reference sequence).

The J gene is TRBJ1-2, the V gene TRBV29-1, with D perhaps TRBD1 (5 bases). V was clipped by 0 bases and J by 4 bases, with 15 bases between them. The CDR3 spans 15 residues. Germline V gene sequence: CDR1 SQVTM, CDR2 ANQGSEA. This CDR3 reads CSVEDRIRQGYGYTF. CDR3 in DNA: TGCAGCGTTGAAGATAGAATCCGGCAGGGCTATGGCTACACCTTC.

The chain carries TRBV5-1 and TRBJ1-1, with a possible D match to TRBD1 (6 bases). The CDR3 consists of 16 residues. From germline, CDR1 is SGHRS and CDR2 YFSETQ. Trimming left V 1 base short and J 1 base short, with 14 bases between. The CDR3 spells CASSLQDQGSNTEAFF. CDR3 DNA: TGCGCCAGCAGCTTGCAGGATCAGGGGTCGAACACTGAAGCTTTCTTT.

Only a few counts were recorded for this clone. The gene calls are TRBV5-5 and TRBJ2-3; 8 bases are a match to TRBD2. CDR1 and CDR2 from the germline V gene are SGHKS and YYEKEE (reference sequence). The CDR3 contains 18 residues. The junction had 23 bases not matched to a gene; V was cut back by 4 bases and J by 10 bases. The CDR3 loop is CASSLLVAGSGARDAQYF. As DNA, the CDR3 is TGTGCCAGCAGCCTCCTGGTTGCGGGTAGCGGGGCTCGGGACGCGCAGTATTTT.

J is TRBJ1-5 and V is TRBV19; possible D gene TRBD1, 5 bases. The CDR3 loop spans 14 amino acids. V was cut by 5 bases and J by 6 bases, with 14 bases left in between. Germline V gene lookup returns CDR1 LNHDA and CDR2 SQIVND (reference sequence). CDR3 loop: CASSSGTATQPQHF. The CDR3 coding sequence is TGTGCCAGTAGTTCCGGGACGGCCACTCAGCCCCAGCATTTT.

The chain recombines TRBV7-8 with TRBJ1-3; a weak D match, TRBD1 (6 bases). The length of the CDR3 is 16 residues. Trimming removed 5 bases from V and 0 bases from J, with 14 bases in between. The germline V gene has CDR1 SGHVS and CDR2 FQNEAQ. The CDR3 loop is CASSIQGGYSGNTIYF. The CDR3, as DNA: TGTGCCAGCAGCATACAGGGCGGGTACTCTGGAAACACCATATATTTT.

The genes are TRBV6-5 and TRBJ2-7; 7 bases are shared with TRBD2. CDR1 and CDR2 from the germline V gene are MNHEY and SVGAGI. This CDR3 region has 13 residues. With 7 bases clipped from V and 6 bases from J, the junction kept 9 bases outside the gene matches. The CDR3 DNA follows: TGTGCCAGCAAGGGACTAATAACTGGCGAGCAGTACTTC. It yields the protein CASKGLITGEQYF.

The V and J genes are TRBV10-3 and TRBJ1-1; 11 nucleotides match TRBD1. Germline-derived CDR1 and CDR2 are ENHRY and SYGVKD. J was trimmed by 1 base and V by 10 bases; bases with no gene match: 2. This CDR3 is 13 amino acids long. Written as DNA, the CDR3 is TGTGCCACCGGGACAGGGGGGAACACTGAAGCTTTCTTT. This codes for CATGTGGNTEAFF.

The chain links TRBV28 to TRBJ1-1; TRBD1 is a possible D gene (5 bases). V lost 3 bases and J lost 1, with 9 bases in between. The CDR3 loop spans 14 amino acids. Germline V gene sequence: CDR1 MDHEN, CDR2 SYDVKM. CDR3 coding DNA: TGTGCCAGCAGTTTTCAGACAGAGAACACTGAAGCTTTCTTT. Amino acids: CASSFQTENTEAFF.

The rearrangement uses TRBV19 and TRBJ1-1; perhaps TRBD1 as D (6 bases). Germline V gene data show CDR1 as LNHDA and CDR2 as SQIVND (reference sequence). Trimming took 3 bases from V and 1 from J, leaving 15 bases between them. CDR3 length equals 16 residues. CDR3 bases: TGTGCCAGTAGTATGCGGAGCGACAGGCCGAACACTGAAGCTTTCTTT. It specifies CASSMRSDRPNTEAFF.

The chain is built from TRBV2 and TRBJ1-2; 11 bases align to TRBD1. J lost 14 bases, V lost 9 bases, and 8 bases had no gene match. The CDR3 consists of 11 residues. The germline gives CDR1 SNHLY, CDR2 FYNNEI. The CDR3 spells CASGQGAWYTF. The CDR3 nucleotides are TGTGCCAGTGGACAGGGGGCGTGGTATACCTTC.

This chain connects TRBV11-2 to TRBJ2-5; 14 bases map to TRBD2. The CDR3 runs to 17 residues. From germline, CDR1 is SGHAT and CDR2 FQNNGV. Trimming cost V 4 bases and J 4 bases; bases outside gene matches: 8. The chain's CDR3 is CASSWSGLAGGRETQYF. As DNA, the CDR3 is TGTGCCAGCAGCTGGAGCGGACTAGCGGGGGGTAGAGAGACCCAGTACTTC.